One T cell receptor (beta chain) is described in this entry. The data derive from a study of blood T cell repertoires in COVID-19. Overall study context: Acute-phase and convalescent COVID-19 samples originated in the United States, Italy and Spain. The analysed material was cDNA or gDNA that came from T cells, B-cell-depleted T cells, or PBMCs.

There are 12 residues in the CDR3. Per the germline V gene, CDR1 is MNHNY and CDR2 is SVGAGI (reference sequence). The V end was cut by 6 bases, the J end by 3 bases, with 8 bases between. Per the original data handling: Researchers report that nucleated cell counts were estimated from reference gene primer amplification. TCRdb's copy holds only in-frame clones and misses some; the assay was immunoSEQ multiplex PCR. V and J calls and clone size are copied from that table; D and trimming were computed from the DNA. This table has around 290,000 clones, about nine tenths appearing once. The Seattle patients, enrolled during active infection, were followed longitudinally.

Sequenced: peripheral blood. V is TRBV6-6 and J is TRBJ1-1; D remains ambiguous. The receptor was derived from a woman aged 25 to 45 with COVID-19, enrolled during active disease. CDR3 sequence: CASRRLDTEAFF. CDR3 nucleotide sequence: TGTGCCAGCAGACGGTTAGACACTGAAGCTTTCTTT.